This paragraph reports one T cell receptor beta chain. What it binds is not known. The source of the sample is a study of T cells after yellow fever vaccination. About the research overall: With SMART-Seq v4 Ultra Low Input, the fractions containing low cell numbers were prepared.

TCR cDNA, made by 5'RACE template switching, carried an added universal primer site and UMIs. TCRdb processed the 5' RACE reads anew with MiXCR; each CDR3 protein has one entry. The sample consists of 200,000 to 300,000 distinct CDR3 sequences, around 6.7% of them appearing once. The CDR3 extends over 14 amino acids. V was shortened by 0 bases and J by 1 base, with 7 bases between the two germline ends. Per germline, CDR1 SGHNT and CDR2 YYREEE (reference sequence). Findings of the study overall: Booster samples showed a return of most primary-vaccination clones (around 96% CD4, about 87% CD8). Weaker, the secondary response had a peak occurring faster, on day 5 versus 15.

The sequence derives from a man aged 25-45 years who received the YFV17D yellow fever vaccine. The chain carries TRBV5-4 and TRBJ1-1; D uncertain. The sample was CD4+ T cells sorted from PBMCs, taken on the day of the yellow fever booster vaccination. In nucleotides, the CDR3 is TGTGCCAGCAGCTTGGCGTTACAGAACACTGAAGCTTTCTTT. Translating it yields CASSLALQNTEAFF.